Below, 4 T cell receptor beta chains from the same sample are listed, as sequenced in a study of shared clonotypes between healthy human individuals. Produced via immunoSEQ multiplex PCR; TCRdb's table is partial and in-frame only. The sample contains approximately 2.5 million clones, approximately 93% of which appear only once. The sequenced sample consisted of naive CD4+ T cells from PBMCs. Subset described: CD45RA+ positively selected. These receptor sequences come from a man younger than 30 in good health. Some clones in this sample may be carry-over from other donors' samples.

This sequence joins TRBV28 and TRBJ2-7; D may correspond to TRBD1 or TRBD2 (5 bases each). Per germline, CDR1 MDHEN and CDR2 SYDVKM. V was trimmed by 3 bases and J by 3 bases, leaving 18 bases between them. CDR3 length: 16 amino acids. CDR3 bases: TGTGCCAGCAGTTTCTGGTATCGGGACCGGTACTACGAGCAGTACTTC. It translates to CASSFWYRDRYYEQYF.

J is TRBJ2-5 and V is TRBV7-8; 9 nucleotides match TRBD1. CDR1 and CDR2 (germline): SGHVS, FQNEAQ. The CDR3 has 16 amino acids. The V gene end was trimmed by 5 bases and the J gene end by 2 bases; junction bases not matched to a gene: 9. The CDR3 spells CASSPTDRGRQETQYF. The CDR3 region has the DNA TGTGCCAGCAGCCCCACGGACAGGGGACGACAAGAGACCCAGTACTTC.

The gene calls are TRBV28 and TRBJ2-4, with D maybe TRBD1 (6 bases). The CDR3 has 17 residues. V shed 1 base and J shed 0 bases, with 13 bases lying between them. The germline V gene encodes CDR1 MDHEN and CDR2 SYDVKM. CDR3: CASSLSGQGLAKNIQYF. CDR3 DNA sequence: TGTGCCAGCAGTTTATCTGGGCAGGGGTTAGCCAAAAACATTCAGTACTTC.

Turning to this clone: A much larger clone lies one base from this, so it may be a read error. At the DNA level, this CDR3 is encoded by other sequences in the same sample as well. J is TRBJ2-5 and V is TRBV28; the D is unclear. CDR3 length: 11 amino acids. Germline values: CDR1 MDHEN, CDR2 SYDVKM. V lost 6 bases to trimming and J lost 3 bases, with 5 bases between them. DNA for the CDR3: TGTGCCAGCAGCGTTGAAGAGACCCAGTACTTC. Translating gives CASSVEETQYF.